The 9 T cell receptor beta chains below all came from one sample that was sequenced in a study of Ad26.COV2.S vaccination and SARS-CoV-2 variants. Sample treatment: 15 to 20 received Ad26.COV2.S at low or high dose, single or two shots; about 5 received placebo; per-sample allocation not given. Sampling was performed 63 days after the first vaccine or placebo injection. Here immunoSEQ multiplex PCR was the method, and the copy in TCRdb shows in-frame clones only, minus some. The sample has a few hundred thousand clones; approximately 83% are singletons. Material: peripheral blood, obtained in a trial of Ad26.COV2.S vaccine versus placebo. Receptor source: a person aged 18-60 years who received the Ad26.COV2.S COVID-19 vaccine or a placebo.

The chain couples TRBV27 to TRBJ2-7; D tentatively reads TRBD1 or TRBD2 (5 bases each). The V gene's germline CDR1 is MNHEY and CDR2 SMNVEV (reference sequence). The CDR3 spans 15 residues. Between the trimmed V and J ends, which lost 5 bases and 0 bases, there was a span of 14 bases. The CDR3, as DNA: TGTGCCAGCAGTCCCGGCCGGGACGCCTCCTACGAGCAGTACTTC. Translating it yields CASSPGRDASYEQYF.

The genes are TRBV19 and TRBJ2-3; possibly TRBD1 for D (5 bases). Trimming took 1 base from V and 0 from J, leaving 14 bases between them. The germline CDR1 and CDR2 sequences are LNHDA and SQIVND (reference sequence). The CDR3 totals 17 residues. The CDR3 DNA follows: TGTGCCAGTAGTATAGGAGCAGGGTTCCTTAGCACAGATACGCAGTATTTT. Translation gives CASSIGAGFLSTDTQYF. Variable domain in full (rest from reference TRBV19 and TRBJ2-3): DGGITQSPKYLFRKEGQNVTLSCEQNLNHDAMYWYRQDPGQGLRLIYYSQIVNDFQKGDIAEGYSVSREKKESFPLTVTSAQKNPTAFYLCASSIGAGFLSTDTQYFGPGTRLTVL.

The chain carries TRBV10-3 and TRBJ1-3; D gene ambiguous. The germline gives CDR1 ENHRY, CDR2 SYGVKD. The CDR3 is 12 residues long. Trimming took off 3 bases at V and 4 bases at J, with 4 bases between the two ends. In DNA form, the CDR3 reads TGTGCCATCAGTGACCGCGGAAACACCATATATTTT. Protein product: CAISDRGNTIYF.

The CDR3 DNA sequence: TGTGCCAGCAGTTACAGACAGTATCATGGCTACACCTTC. Residues: CASSYRQYHGYTF. The rearrangement links TRBV6-5 to TRBJ1-2; possible D gene TRBD1, 5 bases. The CDR3 runs to 13 residues. The V end lost 2 bases, the J end lost 6 bases, and 10 bases lay between the germline ends. Germline CDR1 and CDR2: MNHEY and SVGAGI.

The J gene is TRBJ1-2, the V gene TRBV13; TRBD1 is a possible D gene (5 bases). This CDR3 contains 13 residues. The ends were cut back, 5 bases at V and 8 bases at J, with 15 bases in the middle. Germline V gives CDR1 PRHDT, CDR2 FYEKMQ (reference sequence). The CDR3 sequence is CASSPRREGGYTF. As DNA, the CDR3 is TGTGCCAGCAGCCCCAGGAGGGAGGGGGGCTACACCTTC.

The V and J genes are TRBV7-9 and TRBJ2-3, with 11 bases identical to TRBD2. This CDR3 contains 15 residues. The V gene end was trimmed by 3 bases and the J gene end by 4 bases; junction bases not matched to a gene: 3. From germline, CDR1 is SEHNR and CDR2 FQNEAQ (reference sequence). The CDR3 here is CASSFTSGSPDTQYF. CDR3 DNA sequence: TGTGCCAGCAGCTTCACTAGCGGGAGCCCAGATACGCAGTATTTT.

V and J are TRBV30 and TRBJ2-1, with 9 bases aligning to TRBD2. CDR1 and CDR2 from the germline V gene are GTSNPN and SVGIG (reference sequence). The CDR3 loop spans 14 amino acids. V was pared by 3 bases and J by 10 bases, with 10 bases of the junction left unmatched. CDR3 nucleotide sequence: TGTGCCTGGAGATCGGCGGGAGGGAGAGAGGAGCAGTTCTTC. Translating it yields CAWRSAGGREEQFF.

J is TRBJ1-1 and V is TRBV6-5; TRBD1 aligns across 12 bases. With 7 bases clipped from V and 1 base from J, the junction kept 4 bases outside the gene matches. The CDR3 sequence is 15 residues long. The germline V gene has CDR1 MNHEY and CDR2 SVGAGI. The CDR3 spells CASKRGQGANTEAFF. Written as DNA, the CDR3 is TGTGCCAGCAAAAGGGGACAGGGGGCGAACACTGAAGCTTTCTTT.

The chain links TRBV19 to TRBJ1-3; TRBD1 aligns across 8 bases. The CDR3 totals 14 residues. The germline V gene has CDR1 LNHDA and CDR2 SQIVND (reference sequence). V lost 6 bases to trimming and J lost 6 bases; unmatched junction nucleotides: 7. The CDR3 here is CASRLTGVENTIYF. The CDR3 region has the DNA TGTGCCAGTAGGCTGACAGGGGTGGAAAACACCATATATTTT.